The 5 T cell receptor beta chains in this list originate from one sample, sequenced in a study of OX40 agonist ivuxolimab in advanced cancers. TCRdb's table, derived via immunoSEQ multiplex PCR, lists solely in-frame clones and lacks some. The sample lists some 40,000 clones; approximately 86% were seen once. The input for sequencing was CD4+ or CD8+ T cells sorted from blood, taken in a trial of the OX40 agonist ivuxolimab. The receptors originated from an adult with an advanced solid tumor such as melanoma, head and neck, liver or kidney cancer.

This clone is a singleton in its sample. This sequence joins TRBV13 and TRBJ1-3; D is possibly TRBD1 (5 bases). This CDR3 has 16 residues. Germline values: CDR1 PRHDT, CDR2 FYEKMQ (reference sequence). V lost 4 bases to trimming and J lost 0 bases, with 13 bases between them. The CDR3 sequence: CASSSFGAFSGNTIYF. The CDR3 DNA sequence: TGTGCCAGCAGCTCCTTCGGGGCCTTCTCTGGAAACACCATATATTTT.

V is TRBV4-1 and J is TRBJ1-5; TRBD1 is a possible D gene (6 bases). V lost 3 bases and J 2 bases, leaving 20 bases between the germline ends. The CDR3 totals 18 residues. In germline, CDR1 is MGHRA, CDR2 YSYEKL. The CDR3 DNA sequence: TGCGCCAGCAGCCAGTTTTGGGGGCGTGTAACTGGCAATCAGCCCCAGCATTTT. Translating gives CASSQFWGRVTGNQPQHF.

This clone was counted a single time. The chain carries TRBV5-6 and TRBJ2-3; TRBD2 aligns across 11 bases. From germline, CDR1 is SGHDT and CDR2 YYEEEE. J gave up 1 base and V 5 bases, and 6 bases lay outside the gene matches. The CDR3 sequence is 16 residues long. The CDR3 DNA is TGTGCCAGCAGTAGGACTAGCGGGTCCGGCACAGATACGCAGTATTTT. It encodes CASSRTSGSGTDTQYF.

The V gene is TRBV19, the J gene TRBJ2-6; D call uncertain. The V gene lost 4 bases and the J gene lost 3 bases, with 10 bases spanning the gap. CDR1 is LNHDA, CDR2 SQIVND, per germline (reference sequence). The CDR3 runs to 15 residues. The CDR3 nucleotides are TGTGCCAGTAGTAAAGGGATCGGTGGGGCCAACGTCCTGACTTTC. Translation: CASSKGIGGANVLTF.

This clone was counted a few times. CDR3 coding DNA: TGTGCCAGCAGTGTTACCCCGAACACCGGGGAGCTGTTTTTT. It is translated as CASSVTPNTGELFF. The rearrangement uses TRBV2 and TRBJ2-2, with D hard to call. Germline-derived CDR1 and CDR2 are SNHLY and FYNNEI. CDR3 length: 14 residues. Trimming left V 4 bases short and J 0 bases short, with 6 bases between.